The T cell receptor beta chain described here comes from a study of blood T cell repertoires in COVID-19. On the study more broadly: PBMCs, B-cell-depleted T cells, or T cells provided the cDNA or gDNA that made up the material.

V was clipped by 0 bases and J by 0 bases; unmatched bases: 3. Germline loops: CDR1 SGHKS, CDR2 YYEKEE (reference sequence). The CDR3 spans 17 residues. A single count supports this clone. Measured with immunoSEQ multiplex PCR; TCRdb has only the in-frame clones, and not every one. The table lists around 130,000 clones, 90% of them singletons. The specimen was peripheral blood. The genes are TRBV5-5 and TRBJ2-2, with 9 bases identical to TRBD2. The receptor was derived from a man aged 50 to 60 with active COVID-19. The CDR3 is CASSLVASGTNTGELFF. The CDR3 DNA sequence: TGTGCCAGCAGCTTGGTGGCTAGCGGGACGAACACCGGGGAGCTGTTTTTT.